This T cell receptor beta chain was profiled in a study of T cell changes during pregnancy in multiple sclerosis. Some clones are missing from TCRdb's copy, which holds only in-frame ones; the method was immunoSEQ multiplex PCR. The sample includes around 42,000 clones, about 90% of them seen just once. The germline V gene encodes CDR1 SGHRS and CDR2 YFSETQ. The J segment lost 6 bases and the V segment lost 3 bases, leaving 4 bases of the junction unmatched. The CDR3 is made up of 14 amino acids. The chain recombines TRBV5-1 with TRBJ2-3; TRBD2 matches at 10 bases. This receptor was taken from a female donor with multiple sclerosis, enrolled in a pregnancy study. Sample: CD4+ T cells from peripheral blood mononuclear cells, taken in the third trimester of pregnancy. The CDR3 reads CASSSTSGYDTQYF. The CDR3 region has the DNA TGCGCCAGCAGCTCGACTAGCGGGTACGATACGCAGTATTTT. The full variable domain, completed using reference TRBV5-1 and TRBJ2-3, is KAGVTQTPRYLIKTRGQQVTLSCSPISGHRSVSWYQQTPGQGLQFLFEYFSETQRNKGNFPGRFSGRQFSNSRSEMNVSTLELGDSALYLCASSSTSGYDTQYFGPGTRLTVL.